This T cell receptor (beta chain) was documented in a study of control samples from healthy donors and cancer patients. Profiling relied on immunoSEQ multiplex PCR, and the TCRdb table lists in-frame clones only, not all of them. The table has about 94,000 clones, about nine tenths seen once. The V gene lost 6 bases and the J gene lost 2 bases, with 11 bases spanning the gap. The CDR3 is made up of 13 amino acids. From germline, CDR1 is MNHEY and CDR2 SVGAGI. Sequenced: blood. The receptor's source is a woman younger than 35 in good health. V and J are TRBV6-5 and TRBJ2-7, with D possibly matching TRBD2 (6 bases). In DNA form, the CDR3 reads TGTGCCAGCAGCGGGACTTCTCCCTACGAGCAGTACTTC. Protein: CASSGTSPYEQYF.